Each of the 22 T cell receptor beta chains below was sequenced from the same sample in a study of shared clonotypes between healthy human individuals. Method: immunoSEQ multiplex PCR; TCRdb's copy keeps in-frame clones and lacks some. The data show about 1 million clones, 65% to 75% seen once. The sequenced material came from memory CD4+ T cells sorted from blood. Subset given: CD45RA-negative fraction. The receptors stem from a man younger than 30 in good health.

J is TRBJ2-6 and V is TRBV25-1; TRBD1 matches 8 bases. The germline CDR1 and CDR2 sequences are MGHDK and SYGVNS. CDR3 length equals 15 residues. With V trimmed by 4 bases and J by 5 bases, 4 bases remained unmatched. CDR3 sequence (DNA): TGTGCCAGCAGTGGGGGACAGGCCTGGGCCAACGTCCTGACTTTC. It encodes CASSGGQAWANVLTF.

The chain recombines TRBV10-1 with TRBJ2-2; 8 bases agree with TRBD2. J gave up 1 base and V 2 bases, and 3 bases lay outside the gene matches. The CDR3 length is 16 residues. Germline loops: CDR1 WNHNN, CDR2 SYGVQD (reference sequence). The CDR3 sequence is CASSEMGLGNTGELFF. The CDR3, as DNA: TGCGCCAGCAGTGAGATGGGACTAGGGAACACCGGGGAGCTGTTTTTT.

The rearrangement links TRBV19 to TRBJ1-1, with unresolved D. This CDR3 has 15 amino acids. V lost 0 bases, J lost 1 base, and 9 bases lay in between. The germline CDR1 and CDR2 sequences are LNHDA and SQIVND (reference sequence). The CDR3 DNA is TGTGCCAGTAGTATAGAATGGGCGAGGAACACTGAAGCTTTCTTT. It yields the protein CASSIEWARNTEAFF.

A few counts support this clone. The rearrangement links TRBV27 to TRBJ2-7; D may be TRBD1 (6 bases). V was trimmed by 4 bases and J by 5 bases, leaving 12 bases between them. The V gene's germline CDR1 is MNHEY and CDR2 SMNVEV (reference sequence). This CDR3 contains 13 residues. CDR3 amino acids: CASSSYRVHEQYF. CDR3 nucleotide sequence: TGTGCCAGCAGTTCTTACAGGGTTCACGAGCAGTACTTC.

Concerning this clone itself: At one end, the junction sequence differs from germline, possibly due to a read error. The chain recombines TRBV5-4 with TRBJ2-1; 9 positions match TRBD2. Looked up from germline, CDR1 is SGHNT and CDR2 is YYREEE (reference sequence). The CDR3 extends over 14 amino acids. The CDR3, as DNA: TGTGCCAGTAGTGCGGGGGGGGCCTACCATGAGCAGTTCTTC. This encodes CASSAGGAYHEQFF.

The chain joins TRBV11-1 to TRBJ1-2, with no clear D. Trimming shortened V by 5 bases and J by 6 bases, and 16 bases separated the two germline ends. CDR1 and CDR2 from the germline V gene are SGHAT and FQDESV (reference sequence). This CDR3 region has 14 residues. The CDR3 here is CASSRVGSVDGYTF. In DNA form, the CDR3 reads TGTGCCAGCAGCCGGGTGGGGTCAGTTGATGGCTACACCTTC.

The chain carries TRBV14 and TRBJ1-4; D not certain. Germline CDR1 and CDR2: SGHDN and FVKESK. The CDR3 sequence is 13 residues long. The V and J ends lost 1 base and 5 bases respectively, with 5 bases between them. The CDR3 sequence: CASSQVWNEKLFF. As DNA, the CDR3 is TGTGCCAGCAGCCAAGTGTGGAATGAAAAACTGTTTTTT.

This clone was picked up a small number of times. The chain is built from TRBV6-1 and TRBJ1-5; 11 bases line up with TRBD1. The CDR3 consists of 17 residues. Germline assignment: CDR1 MNHNS and CDR2 SASEGT. V dropped 2 bases and J dropped 3; count of bases not matched to a gene: 6. The CDR3 coding sequence is TGTGCCAGCAGTGAACGGACAGGGGGCGCCGACAATCAGCCCCAGCATTTT. Its translation is CASSERTGGADNQPQHF.

V usage is TRBV19 and J usage is TRBJ2-4; TRBD2 agrees at 8 bases. V was pared by 5 bases and J by 9 bases, with 6 bases of the junction left unmatched. This CDR3 is built from 13 residues. Germline CDR1 reads LNHDA; CDR2 reads SQIVND (reference sequence). CDR3 loop: CASSDLRGGIQYF. CDR3 coding DNA: TGTGCCAGTAGTGACCTTCGGGGGGGCATTCAGTACTTC. The complete variable domain, with remaining parts taken from reference TRBV19 and TRBJ2-4, reads DGGITQSPKYLFRKEGQNVTLSCEQNLNHDAMYWYRQDPGQGLRLIYYSQIVNDFQKGDIAEGYSVSREKKESFPLTVTSAQKNPTAFYLCASSDLRGGIQYFGAGTRLSVL.

The genes are TRBV5-6 and TRBJ1-6, with D possibly matching TRBD1 (6 bases). There are 12 residues in the CDR3. Per germline, CDR1 SGHDT and CDR2 YYEEEE. Deletions cut 4 bases from V and 10 bases from J, with 9 bases between. The CDR3 DNA is TGTGCCAGCAGCCGGACAGTCTCACCCCTCCACTTT. Amino acids: CASSRTVSPLHF.

The rearrangement links TRBV7-2 to TRBJ2-7, with a weak D call TRBD1 (5 bases). The CDR3 is 13 residues long. Trimming cost V 8 bases and J 4 bases, with 15 bases left between them. Germline values: CDR1 SGHTA, CDR2 FQGNSA. CDR3: CASARQQGYEQYF. In DNA, the CDR3 is TGTGCCAGCGCCCGTCAGCAGGGTTACGAGCAGTACTTC.

The chain employs TRBV19 and TRBJ2-2, with 10 bases that match TRBD1. Germline V lookup: CDR1 LNHDA, CDR2 SQIVND (reference sequence). CDR3 length: 15 residues. V was clipped by 5 bases and J by 7 bases; unmatched bases: 7. DNA of the CDR3: TGTGCCAGTAGTGTCGACAGGGGGCGAAGCGGGGAGCTGTTTTTT. This encodes CASSVDRGRSGELFF.

V gene TRBV2 combines with J gene TRBJ1-5; D is ambiguous. Per germline, CDR1 SNHLY and CDR2 FYNNEI. V dropped 7 bases and J dropped 6 bases, with 13 bases sitting between them. The CDR3 is 13 residues long. CDR3 in amino acids: CASKGRAVQPQHF. The CDR3 nucleotides read TGTGCCAGCAAGGGTAGGGCAGTTCAGCCCCAGCATTTT.

V is TRBV6-1 and J is TRBJ1-2, with 7 nucleotides matching TRBD1. The CDR3 is made up of 13 amino acids. Trimming removed 4 bases from V and 3 bases from J; junction bases left unmatched: 2. CDR1 and CDR2 from the germline V gene are MNHNS and SASEGT. The CDR3 DNA is TGTGCCAGCAGTGGAACAGGGGACTATGGCTACACCTTC. Its protein product is CASSGTGDYGYTF.

The chain carries TRBV30 and TRBJ1-5; the D is unclear. V dropped 2 bases and J dropped 6 bases, with 11 bases sitting between them. This CDR3 has 13 residues. Looked up from germline, CDR1 is GTSNPN and CDR2 is SVGIG (reference sequence). The CDR3 sequence is CAWSLGDSQPQHF. The CDR3 DNA sequence: TGTGCCTGGAGTCTCGGGGATAGTCAGCCCCAGCATTTT.

The chain links TRBV5-5 to TRBJ2-7; tentatively, D is TRBD1 (6 bases). Trimming took 4 bases from V and 0 from J, leaving 20 bases between them. The CDR3 is 17 amino acids. Germline CDR1 and CDR2: SGHKS and YYEKEE (reference sequence). The CDR3 spells CASSNTGWTGYSYEQYF. For the CDR3, the DNA is TGTGCCAGCAGCAATACAGGGTGGACCGGCTACTCCTACGAGCAGTACTTC. Based on the CDR3 plus reference TRBV5-5 and TRBJ2-7, the full variable domain is DAGVTQSPTHLIKTRGQQVTLRCSPISGHKSVSWYQQVLGQGPQFIFQYYEKEERGRGNFPDRFSARQFPNYSSELNVNALLLGDSALYLCASSNTGWTGYSYEQYFGPGTRLTVT.

V and J are TRBV11-2 and TRBJ1-1; 8 bases are a match to TRBD1. With V trimmed by 7 bases and J by 6 bases, 7 bases remained unmatched. The CDR3 spans 13 residues. The germline V gene has CDR1 SGHAT and CDR2 FQNNGV. In DNA form, the CDR3 reads TGTGCCAGCAACAATCAGGGGGCTGCTGAAGCTTTCTTT. As protein: CASNNQGAAEAFF.

This rearrangement joins TRBV2 to TRBJ1-6; 7 nucleotides line up with TRBD1. The junction had 2 bases not matched to a gene; V was cut back by 4 bases and J by 11 bases. Germline CDR1 reads SNHLY; CDR2 reads FYNNEI. This CDR3 region has 12 residues. The CDR3 sequence is CASSGDSPPLHF. CDR3 coding DNA: TGTGCCAGCAGTGGGGACAGCCCACCCCTCCACTTT. Drawing the rest from reference TRBV2 and TRBJ1-6, the complete variable domain is EPEVTQTPSHQVTQMGQEVILRCVPISNHLYFYWYRQILGQKVEFLVSFYNNEISEKSEIFDDQFSVERPDGSNFTLKIRSTKLEDSAMYFCASSGDSPPLHFGNGTRLTVT.

The CDR3 spells CASSSKYEQYF. CDR3 bases: TGTGCCAGCAGCTCCAAGTACGAGCAGTACTTC. The chain is built from TRBV14 and TRBJ2-7; D uncertain. V lost 5 bases and J lost 4, with 6 bases in between. This CDR3 comprises 11 residues. The germline CDR1 and CDR2 sequences are SGHDN and FVKESK.

This clone has only one observation. The rearrangement joins TRBV10-3 to TRBJ2-1, with a possible D match to TRBD2 (5 bases). Germline V gene data show CDR1 as ENHRY and CDR2 as SYGVKD. V was pared by 2 bases and J by 6 bases, with 8 bases between. The CDR3 spans 13 residues. In nucleotides, the CDR3 is TGTGCCATCAGTGAGGAGGGTTTCAATGAGCAGTTCTTC. Translated, it gives CAISEEGFNEQFF.

This sequence joins TRBV19 and TRBJ1-5; tentatively, D is TRBD1 (5 bases). The germline gives CDR1 LNHDA, CDR2 SQIVND (reference sequence). There are 15 residues in the CDR3. V was trimmed by 6 bases and J by 0 bases, leaving 12 bases between them. The CDR3 DNA reads as TGTGCCAGTAGCCCACTGGGGCTTAGCAATCAGCCCCAGCATTTT. Protein: CASSPLGLSNQPQHF.

This clone was counted a few times. The V and J genes are TRBV6-5 and TRBJ2-2, with unresolved D. CDR1 and CDR2 (germline): MNHEY, SVGAGI. CDR3 length equals 13 residues. Trimming removed 6 bases at V and 7 bases at J, with 12 bases between. CDR3 protein: CASSPRSLGELFF. Written as DNA, the CDR3 is TGTGCCAGCAGCCCTAGGAGTCTCGGGGAGCTGTTTTTT.